These 10 T cell receptor beta chains share one sample of origin, sequenced in a study of blood T cell repertoires in COVID-19. The assay was immunoSEQ multiplex PCR, and TCRdb's table has in-frame clones only and misses some. The data show under 95,000 clones, roughly 87% seen once. The sample comprised peripheral blood. The receptor source for this set is a man in his fifties or sixties with acute or convalescent COVID-19.

This clone is a singleton in its sample. The V and J genes are TRBV9 and TRBJ2-2, with TRBD2 as a possible D gene (6 bases). There are 14 residues in the CDR3. CDR1 is SGDLS and CDR2 is YYNGEE in the germline V gene. Between the trimmed V and J ends, which lost 0 bases and 5 bases, there was a span of 8 bases. The CDR3 reads CASSVDGRTGELFF. In DNA, the CDR3 is TGTGCCAGCAGCGTAGATGGGAGGACCGGGGAGCTGTTTTTT.

The chain is built from TRBV2 and TRBJ1-6; D not certain. Trimming removed 2 bases from V and 7 bases from J, with 9 bases in between. CDR1 is SNHLY and CDR2 is FYNNEI in the germline V gene. CDR3 size: 14 residues. The CDR3 region is CASSERLGNSPLHF. The CDR3 DNA reads TGTGCCAGCAGTGAAAGGCTCGGGAATTCACCCCTCCACTTT.

V gene TRBV7-2 combines with J gene TRBJ1-5; 7 bases match TRBD1. The germline V gene has CDR1 SGHTA and CDR2 FQGNSA. With V trimmed by 5 bases and J by 6 bases, 4 bases remained unmatched. CDR3 length equals 13 residues. The CDR3 nucleotides read TGTGCCAGCAGCATGGACAGGTCTCAGCCCCAGCATTTT. Its protein product is CASSMDRSQPQHF.

This chain uses TRBV7-2 with TRBJ2-3; D gene uncertain. Trimming left V 7 bases short and J 2 bases short, with 13 bases between. The CDR3 totals 14 residues. CDR1 is SGHTA, CDR2 FQGNSA, per germline. The CDR3 protein is CASTPSPNTDTQYF. For the CDR3, the DNA is TGTGCCAGCACCCCGAGTCCGAACACAGATACGCAGTATTTT.

DNA of the CDR3: TGTGCCAGCTCTCGCACTACCGGGACAGGGGGCCGTGGCTACACCTTC. The encoded protein is CASSRTTGTGGRGYTF. V gene TRBV27 combines with J gene TRBJ1-2; 12 bases map to TRBD1. This CDR3 is 16 amino acids long. Germline CDR1 is MNHEY and CDR2 is SMNVEV (reference sequence). Trimming removed 8 bases from V and 7 bases from J; junction bases left unmatched: 14.

This sequence joins TRBV7-2 and TRBJ1-2, with D possibly TRBD1 on 5 matching bases. Germline CDR1 reads SGHTA; CDR2 reads FQGNSA. Deletions cut 5 bases from V and 6 bases from J, with 13 bases between. The CDR3 consists of 13 residues. CDR3 amino acids: CASSGTRGDGYTF. CDR3 DNA sequence: TGTGCCAGCAGCGGAACACGGGGGGATGGCTACACCTTC.

V is TRBV29-1 and J is TRBJ1-2; D gene ambiguous. V was clipped by 5 bases and J by 8 bases, with 9 bases between them. In germline, CDR1 is SQVTM, CDR2 ANQGSEA. This CDR3 is built from 10 residues. CDR3 in DNA: TGCAGCGTTCTGGGAGACGGCTACACCTTC. Amino acid sequence: CSVLGDGYTF.

The genes are TRBV7-9 and TRBJ1-1, with a possible D match to TRBD1 (6 bases). CDR3 size: 14 residues. Per germline, CDR1 SEHNR and CDR2 FQNEAQ (reference sequence). With 4 bases removed from V and 5 bases from J, the gap between germline ends came to 14 bases. In DNA form, the CDR3 reads TGTGCCAGCAGCTCCACAGGGTTTTTAACTGAAGCTTTCTTT. Translation gives CASSSTGFLTEAFF.

J is TRBJ2-7 and V is TRBV28; 10 nucleotides line up with TRBD2. CDR3 length: 15 residues. V lost 5 bases to trimming and J lost 2 bases; unmatched junction nucleotides: 6. Germline values: CDR1 MDHEN, CDR2 SYDVKM. CDR3 DNA: TGTGCCAGCAGTATCAAACTAGCGGGGCCCTACGAGCAGTACTTC. It specifies CASSIKLAGPYEQYF.

This clone was counted only a few times. The chain couples TRBV6-5 to TRBJ1-5, with 9 bases lining up with TRBD1. Germline CDR1 is MNHEY and CDR2 is SVGAGI. The V and J ends lost 6 bases and 3 bases, in that order; junction bases with no gene match: 6. This CDR3 contains 15 residues. The CDR3 reads CASSPDRGNNQPQHF. Written as DNA, the CDR3 is TGTGCCAGCAGCCCCGACAGGGGGAACAATCAGCCCCAGCATTTT.